This T cell receptor (beta chain) derives from a study of molecular identifiers for immune sequencing clone quantification. Previously described methods with listed TCR primers produced the bulk TCR libraries. Each CDR3 protein is one row after TCRdb ran MiXCR on the PCR reads. The data contain a few hundred thousand distinct CDR3 sequences, about 23% of them singletons. Germline V gives CDR1 MDHEN, CDR2 SYDVKM. The CDR3 is 15 residues long. V was shortened by 6 bases and J by 0 bases, with 15 bases between the two germline ends. About this clonotype: A clone one base away is much larger, so this may be a read error.

A CD8+CD4-CCR7+CD45RA+ gate was used to sort naive CD8 T cells. The receptor comes from a human donor in good health. Some libraries in this study had Jurkat cell RNA spiked in. The gene calls are TRBV28 and TRBJ2-7, with D maybe TRBD2 (6 bases). The sequencing sample was made of naive CD8+ T cells from blood, with Jurkat cell RNA spiked in. Subset noted: FACS-sorted CD8+CD4-CCR7+CD45RA+ naive T cells. CDR3 nucleotide sequence: TGTGCCAGCAGCAGACCCCGGGACTTCTCCTACGAGCAGTACTTC. Translation gives CASSRPRDFSYEQYF. The full variable domain, with the rest looked up from reference TRBV28 and TRBJ2-7, is DVKVTQSSRYLVKRTGEKVFLECVQDMDHENMFWYRQDPGLGLRLIYFSYDVKMKEKGDIPEGYSVSREKKERFSLILESASTNQTSMYLCASSRPRDFSYEQYFGPGTRLTVT.